Below, 17 T cell receptor beta chains from the same sample are listed, as sequenced in a study of blood T cells in healthy people across ages. Next came a second PCR, run for roughly 6 to 11 cycles, which used a sample-barcoded 5' primer along with a J-beta primer mix. Each CDR3 protein gets one entry after TCRdb re-called the 5' RACE reads with MiXCR. The sample has about 1.8 million distinct CDR3 sequences; 49% are singletons. Sequenced sample: blood. Source of these receptors: a woman in her forties in good health.

A single count supports this clonotype. This chain uses TRBV7-2 with TRBJ2-1, with 8 nucleotides matching TRBD2. Trimming took 1 base from V and 6 from J; bases not matched to a gene: 11. Germline V lookup: CDR1 SGHTA, CDR2 FQGNSA. The CDR3 length is 17 residues. DNA of the CDR3: TGTGCCAGCAGCTTAGATGCGCGGGGACTAGTAGGCAATGAGCAGTTCTTC. Its protein is CASSLDARGLVGNEQFF.

The chain combines TRBV18 with TRBJ2-1, with D perhaps matching TRBD2 (6 bases). This CDR3 has 14 residues. Trimming removed 6 bases at V and 0 bases at J, with 9 bases between. Germline V gives CDR1 KGHSH, CDR2 LQKENI. Here the CDR3 DNA reads TGTGCCAGCTCCTCTAGCGTCTCCTACAATGAGCAGTTCTTC. Translated: CASSSSVSYNEQFF.

This chain joins TRBV12-3 or TRBV12-4 and TRBJ2-1, with D tentatively TRBD1 (6 bases). The CDR3 length is 17 residues. Trimming stripped 7 bases from V and 5 bases from J, with 24 bases between. CDR3 nucleotide sequence: TGTGCCAGCACCAGAGAAAGATCGGACAGAAAAAACAATGAGCAGTTCTTC. Encoded protein: CASTRERSDRKNNEQFF.

This clonotype was seen only a few times. The chain is built from TRBV20-1 and TRBJ2-7; a possible D gene is TRBD1 (5 bases). Germline V gene lookup returns CDR1 DFQATT and CDR2 SNEGSKA (reference sequence). V was shortened by 0 bases and J by 2 bases, with 5 bases between the two germline ends. CDR3 length: 12 residues. The CDR3 loop is CSAREDTYEQYF. In DNA, the CDR3 is TGCAGTGCTAGAGAGGACACCTACGAGCAGTACTTC.

The chain links TRBV5-1 to TRBJ2-7, with 14 bases fitting TRBD2. The CDR3 loop spans 16 amino acids. Germline V gene sequence: CDR1 SGHRS, CDR2 YFSETQ. V lost 0 bases and J lost 7; bases outside the gene matches: 6. The CDR3 protein is CASSLGTSGGTNEQYF. CDR3 sequence (DNA): TGCGCCAGCAGCTTGGGGACTAGCGGGGGGACCAATGAGCAGTACTTC.

The J gene is TRBJ1-2, the V gene TRBV27, with D unclear. The V and J ends lost 6 bases and 6 bases respectively, with 17 bases between them. This CDR3 comprises 14 residues. The V gene's germline CDR1 is MNHEY and CDR2 SMNVEV (reference sequence). This chain's CDR3 is CASSSAGRGNGYTF. The CDR3 region has the DNA TGTGCCAGCAGCTCCGCCGGGAGAGGAAATGGCTACACCTTC.

The chain links TRBV28 to TRBJ2-1; 12 bases are a match to TRBD1. CDR1 and CDR2 (germline): MDHEN, SYDVKM. The CDR3 is 14 amino acids. J gave up 5 bases and V 6 bases, and 2 bases lay outside the gene matches. DNA of the CDR3: TGTGCCAGCAGGGGACAGGGGGCTCACAATGAGCAGTTCTTC. This translates into CASRGQGAHNEQFF.

This clonotype has only a few counts. V usage is TRBV12-3 or TRBV12-4 and J usage is TRBJ1-2; 12 bases agree with TRBD1. There are 15 residues in the CDR3. Trimming cost V 3 bases and J 6 bases; bases outside gene matches: 5. CDR3: CASSFGTGGKDGYTF. In nucleotides, the CDR3 is TGTGCCAGCAGTTTTGGGACAGGGGGCAAGGATGGCTACACCTTC.

J is TRBJ1-6 and V is TRBV3-1; 8 positions agree with TRBD1. With V trimmed by 7 bases and J by 10 bases, 6 bases remained unmatched. The germline V gene has CDR1 LGHDT and CDR2 YNNKEL (reference sequence). The length of the CDR3 is 13 residues. This chain's CDR3 is CASTGQGRSPLHF. The CDR3, as DNA: TGTGCCAGCACCGGACAGGGCAGATCACCCCTCCACTTT.

The J gene is TRBJ2-7, the V gene TRBV7-2; D is undetermined. Germline V gene lookup returns CDR1 SGHTA and CDR2 FQGNSA. V lost 6 bases to trimming and J lost 10 bases, with 13 bases between them. CDR3 length equals 11 residues. The CDR3 protein is CASRSESPQYF. CDR3 DNA sequence: TGTGCCAGCAGATCAGAGAGTCCCCAGTACTTC.

This clonotype was seen only a few times. This chain uses TRBV4-3 with TRBJ2-4, with D hard to call. V shed 0 bases and J shed 4 bases, with 4 bases lying between them. Germline lookup yields CDR1 LGHNA and CDR2 YSLEER. CDR3 length: 13 residues. The CDR3: CASSQERKNIQYF. The CDR3 nucleotides are TGCGCCAGCAGCCAAGAACGGAAAAACATTCAGTACTTC.

The rearrangement links TRBV29-1 to TRBJ1-5, with D tentatively TRBD1 (5 bases). V was clipped by 1 base and J by 7 bases, with 14 bases between them. In germline, CDR1 is SQVTM, CDR2 ANQGSEA. The CDR3 length is 14 residues. CDR3 nucleotide sequence: TGCAGCGTTGAAGGCCAGGGCGCGGGACAGCCCCAGCATTTT. Its translation is CSVEGQGAGQPQHF.

This chain connects TRBV7-8 to TRBJ2-1, with a possible D match to TRBD2 (7 bases). Germline CDR1 SGHVS, CDR2 FQNEAQ. The CDR3 contains 14 residues. The DNA for the CDR3 is TGTGCTACTGCTCGAGGGGGGGGCATCAATGAGCAGTTCTTC. Its protein product is CATARGGGINEQFF.

This clonotype was counted between two and nine times. The CDR3 bases are TGTGCCATCAGTGGCGAGAACGATGGCTACACCTTC. This gives the protein CAISGENDGYTF. V usage is TRBV10-3 and J usage is TRBJ1-2; D gene ambiguous. Germline V gene sequence: CDR1 ENHRY, CDR2 SYGVKD. The V end was cut by 4 bases, the J end by 6 bases, with 9 bases between. This CDR3 is built from 12 residues.

The rearrangement joins TRBV27 to TRBJ1-2, with D possibly TRBD1 on 5 matching bases. CDR1 and CDR2 (germline): MNHEY, SMNVEV (reference sequence). The CDR3 is 15 amino acids. Trimming pared 6 bases from V and 5 bases from J, leaving 19 bases between. CDR3 coding DNA: TGTGCCAGCAGCCCCTCCGGGACTGTCGTTTATGGCTACACCTTC. This gives the protein CASSPSGTVVYGYTF.

For the CDR3, the DNA is TGCAGTGCTATCCTAAGGACAGCTCAGACCTACAATGAGCAGTTCTTC. Translated: CSAILRTAQTYNEQFF. The chain combines TRBV20-1 with TRBJ2-1; D might be TRBD1 (6 bases). Germline values: CDR1 DFQATT, CDR2 SNEGSKA (reference sequence). V lost 4 bases, J lost 2 bases, and 18 bases lay in between. This CDR3 region has 16 residues.

The J gene is TRBJ2-5, the V gene TRBV13, with 8 bases fitting TRBD2. V shed 7 bases and J 2 bases; nucleotides not matched to a gene: 9. The length of the CDR3 is 15 residues. Germline CDR1 is PRHDT and CDR2 is FYEKMQ (reference sequence). CDR3 bases: TGTGCCAGCAACCGGACGGGGGGGAATCAAGAGACCCAGTACTTC. This gives the protein CASNRTGGNQETQYF. Supplemented by reference TRBV13 and TRBJ2-5, the full variable domain reads AAGVIQSPRHLIKEKRETATLKCYPIPRHDTVYWYQQGPGQDPQFLISFYEKMQSDKGSIPDRFSAQQFSDYHSELNMSSLELGDSALYFCASNRTGGNQETQYFGPGTRLLVL.